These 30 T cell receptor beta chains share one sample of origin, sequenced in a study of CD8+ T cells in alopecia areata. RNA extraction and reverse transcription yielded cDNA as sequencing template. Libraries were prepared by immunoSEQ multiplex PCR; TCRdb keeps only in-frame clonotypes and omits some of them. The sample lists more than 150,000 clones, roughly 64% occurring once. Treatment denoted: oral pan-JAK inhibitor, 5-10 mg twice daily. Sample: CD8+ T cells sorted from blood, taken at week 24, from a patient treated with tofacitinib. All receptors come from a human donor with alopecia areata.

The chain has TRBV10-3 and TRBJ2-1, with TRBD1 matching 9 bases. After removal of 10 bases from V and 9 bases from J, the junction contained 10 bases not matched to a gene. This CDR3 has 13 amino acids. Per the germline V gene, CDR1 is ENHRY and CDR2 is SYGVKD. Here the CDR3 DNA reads TGTGCCACCCGGGACAGGGTAGTCGGTGAGCAGTTCTTC. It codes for CATRDRVVGEQFF.

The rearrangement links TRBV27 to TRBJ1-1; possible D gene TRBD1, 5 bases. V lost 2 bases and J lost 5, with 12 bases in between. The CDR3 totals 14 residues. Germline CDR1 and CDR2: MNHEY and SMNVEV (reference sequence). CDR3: CASSLADRTTEAFF. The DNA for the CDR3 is TGTGCCAGCAGTTTAGCAGATCGGACAACTGAAGCTTTCTTT.

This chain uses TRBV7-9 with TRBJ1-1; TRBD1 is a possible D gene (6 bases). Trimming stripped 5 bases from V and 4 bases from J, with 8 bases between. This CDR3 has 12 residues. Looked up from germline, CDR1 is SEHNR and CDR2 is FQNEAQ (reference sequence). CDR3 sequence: CASSRGATEAFF. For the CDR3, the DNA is TGTGCCAGCAGCCGGGGGGCCACTGAAGCTTTCTTT.

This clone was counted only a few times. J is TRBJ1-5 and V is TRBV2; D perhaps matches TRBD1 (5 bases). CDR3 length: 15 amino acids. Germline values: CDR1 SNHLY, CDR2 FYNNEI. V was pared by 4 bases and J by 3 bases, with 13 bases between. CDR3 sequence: CASSVGRANNQPQHF. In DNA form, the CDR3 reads TGTGCCAGCAGTGTCGGCAGGGCAAACAATCAGCCCCAGCATTTT.

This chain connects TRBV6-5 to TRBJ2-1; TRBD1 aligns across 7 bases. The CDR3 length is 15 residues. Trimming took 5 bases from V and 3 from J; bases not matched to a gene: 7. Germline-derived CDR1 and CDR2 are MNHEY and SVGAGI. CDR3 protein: CASSAQGVDYNEQFF. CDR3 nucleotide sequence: TGTGCCAGCAGTGCCCAGGGGGTAGACTACAATGAGCAGTTCTTC.

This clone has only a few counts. CDR3 sequence reads: CASSGTGSYEQYF. In nucleotides, the CDR3 is TGTGCCAGCAGTGGGACAGGGTCCTACGAGCAGTACTTC. The chain employs TRBV2 and TRBJ2-7, with TRBD1 identical over 8 bases. CDR1 SNHLY and CDR2 FYNNEI come from the germline V gene. V was clipped by 4 bases and J by 1 base; unmatched bases: 0. CDR3 length equals 13 residues.

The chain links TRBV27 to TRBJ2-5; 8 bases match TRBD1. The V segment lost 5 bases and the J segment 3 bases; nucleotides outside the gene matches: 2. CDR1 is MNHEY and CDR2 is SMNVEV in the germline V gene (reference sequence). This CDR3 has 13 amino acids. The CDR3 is CASSMTGEETQYF. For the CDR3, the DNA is TGTGCCAGCAGTATGACAGGGGAAGAGACCCAGTACTTC.

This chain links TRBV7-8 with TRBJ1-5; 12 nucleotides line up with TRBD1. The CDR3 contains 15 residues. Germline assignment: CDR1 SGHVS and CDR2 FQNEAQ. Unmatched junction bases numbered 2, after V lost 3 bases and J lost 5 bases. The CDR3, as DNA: TGTGCCAGCAGCTTGGGACAGGGGGCGTATCAGCCCCAGCATTTT. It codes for CASSLGQGAYQPQHF. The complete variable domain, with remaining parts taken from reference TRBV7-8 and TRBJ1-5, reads GAGVSQSPRYKVAKRGQDVALRCDPISGHVSLFWYQQALGQGPEFLTYFQNEAQLDKSGLPSDRFFAERPEGSVSTLKIQRTQQEDSAVYLCASSLGQGAYQPQHFGDGTRLSIL.

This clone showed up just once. CDR3 sequence: CASSESAGEQYF. In DNA, the CDR3 is TGTGCCAGCAGTGAGAGCGCCGGGGAGCAGTACTTC. V and J are TRBV25-1 and TRBJ2-7, with D uncertain. Germline CDR1 is MGHDK and CDR2 is SYGVNS. With 3 bases removed from V and 7 bases from J, the gap between germline ends came to 10 bases. The CDR3 sequence is 12 residues long.

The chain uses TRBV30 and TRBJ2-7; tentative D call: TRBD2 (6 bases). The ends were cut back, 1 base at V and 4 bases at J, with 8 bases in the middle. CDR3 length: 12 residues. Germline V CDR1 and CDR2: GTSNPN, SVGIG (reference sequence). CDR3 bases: TGTGCCTGGAGTGCGGGGAGGTACGAGCAGTACTTC. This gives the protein CAWSAGRYEQYF. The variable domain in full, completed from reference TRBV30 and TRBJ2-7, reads SQTIHQWPATLVQPVGSPLSLECTVEGTSNPNLYWYRQAAGRGLQLLFYSVGIGQISSEVPQNLSASRPQDRQFILSSKKLLLSDSGFYLCAWSAGRYEQYFGPGTRLTVT.

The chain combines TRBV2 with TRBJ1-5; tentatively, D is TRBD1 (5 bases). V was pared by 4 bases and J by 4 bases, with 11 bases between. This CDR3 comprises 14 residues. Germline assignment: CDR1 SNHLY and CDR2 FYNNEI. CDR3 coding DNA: TGTGCCAGCAGTGCCGACAGACTTAATCAGCCCCAGCATTTT. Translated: CASSADRLNQPQHF.

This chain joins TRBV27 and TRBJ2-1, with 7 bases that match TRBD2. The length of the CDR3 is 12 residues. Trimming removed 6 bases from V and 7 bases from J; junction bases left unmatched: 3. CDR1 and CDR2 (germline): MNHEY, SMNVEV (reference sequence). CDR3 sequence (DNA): TGTGCCAGCAGGGGAGGGCGGAATGAGCAGTTCTTC. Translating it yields CASRGGRNEQFF.

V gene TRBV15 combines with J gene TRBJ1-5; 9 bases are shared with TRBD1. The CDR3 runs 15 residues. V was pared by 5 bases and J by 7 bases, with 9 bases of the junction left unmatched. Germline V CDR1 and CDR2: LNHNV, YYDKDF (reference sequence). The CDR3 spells CATSARDREAQPQHF. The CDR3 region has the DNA TGTGCCACCAGCGCTCGGGACAGGGAGGCGCAGCCCCAGCATTTT.

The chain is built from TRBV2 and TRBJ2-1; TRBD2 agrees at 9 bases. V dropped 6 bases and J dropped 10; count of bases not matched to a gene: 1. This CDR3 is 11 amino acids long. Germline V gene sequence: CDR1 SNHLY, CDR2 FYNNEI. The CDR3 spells CASRGTSEQFF. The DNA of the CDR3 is TGTGCCAGCAGAGGGACTAGCGAGCAGTTCTTC.

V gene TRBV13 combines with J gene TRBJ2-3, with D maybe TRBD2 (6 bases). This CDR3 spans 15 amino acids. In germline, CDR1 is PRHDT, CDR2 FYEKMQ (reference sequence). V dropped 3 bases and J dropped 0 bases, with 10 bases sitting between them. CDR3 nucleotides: TGTGCCAGCAGCTTCTCGGGGGTTAGCACAGATACGCAGTATTTT. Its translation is CASSFSGVSTDTQYF.

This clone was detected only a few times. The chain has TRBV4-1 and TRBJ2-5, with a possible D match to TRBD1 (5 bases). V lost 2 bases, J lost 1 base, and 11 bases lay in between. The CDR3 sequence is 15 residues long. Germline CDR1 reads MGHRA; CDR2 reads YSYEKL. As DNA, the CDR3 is TGCGCCAGCAGCCAAAATGTCAGGGCCCAAGAGACCCAGTACTTC. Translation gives CASSQNVRAQETQYF.

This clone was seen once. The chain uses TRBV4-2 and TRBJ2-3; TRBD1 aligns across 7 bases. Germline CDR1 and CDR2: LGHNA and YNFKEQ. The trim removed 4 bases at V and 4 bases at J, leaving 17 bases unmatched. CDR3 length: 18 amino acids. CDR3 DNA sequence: TGTGCCAGCAGCCCTCCTTCACAGGGGCCGGATCTAGCAGATACGCAGTATTTT. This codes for CASSPPSQGPDLADTQYF.

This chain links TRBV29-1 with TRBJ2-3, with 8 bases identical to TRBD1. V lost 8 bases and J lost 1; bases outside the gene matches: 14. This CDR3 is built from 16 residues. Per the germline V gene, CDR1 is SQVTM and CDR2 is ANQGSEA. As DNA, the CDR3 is TGCAGCCCCGTCGTTGCAGGGGGCATAGGCACAGATACGCAGTATTTT. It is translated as CSPVVAGGIGTDTQYF.

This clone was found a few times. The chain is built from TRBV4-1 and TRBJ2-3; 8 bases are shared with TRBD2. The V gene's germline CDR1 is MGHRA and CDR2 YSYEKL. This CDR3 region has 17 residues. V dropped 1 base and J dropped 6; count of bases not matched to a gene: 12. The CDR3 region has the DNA TGCGCCAGCAGCCAAGTGTTGGCGGGGGGCGACATGGATACGCAGTATTTT. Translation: CASSQVLAGGDMDTQYF.

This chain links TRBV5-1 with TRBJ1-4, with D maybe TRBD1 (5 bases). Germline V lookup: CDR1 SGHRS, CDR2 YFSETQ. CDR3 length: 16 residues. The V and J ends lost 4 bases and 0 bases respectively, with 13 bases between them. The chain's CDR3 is CASSPWGGATNEKLFF. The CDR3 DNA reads TGCGCCAGCAGCCCGTGGGGAGGGGCAACTAATGAAAAACTGTTTTTT.

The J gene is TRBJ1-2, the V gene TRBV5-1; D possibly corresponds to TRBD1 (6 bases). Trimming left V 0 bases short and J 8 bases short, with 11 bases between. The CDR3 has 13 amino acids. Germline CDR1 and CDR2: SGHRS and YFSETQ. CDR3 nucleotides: TGCGCCAGCAGCTTGGGGACAGTAAACGGCTACACCTTC. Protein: CASSLGTVNGYTF.

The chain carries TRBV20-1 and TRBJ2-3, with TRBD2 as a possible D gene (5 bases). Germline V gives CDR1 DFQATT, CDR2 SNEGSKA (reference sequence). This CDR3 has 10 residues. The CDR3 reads CSGEGDTQYF. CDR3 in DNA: TGCAGCGGGGAAGGAGATACGCAGTATTTT.

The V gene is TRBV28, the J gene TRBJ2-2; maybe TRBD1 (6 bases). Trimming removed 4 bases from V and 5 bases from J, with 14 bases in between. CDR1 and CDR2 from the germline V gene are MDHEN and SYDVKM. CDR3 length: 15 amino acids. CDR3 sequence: CASSSPKGVTGELFF. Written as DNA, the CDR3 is TGTGCCAGCAGTTCACCCAAGGGGGTTACCGGGGAGCTGTTTTTT. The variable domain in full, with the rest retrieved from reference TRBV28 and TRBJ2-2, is DVKVTQSSRYLVKRTGEKVFLECVQDMDHENMFWYRQDPGLGLRLIYFSYDVKMKEKGDIPEGYSVSREKKERFSLILESASTNQTSMYLCASSSPKGVTGELFFGEGSRLTVL.

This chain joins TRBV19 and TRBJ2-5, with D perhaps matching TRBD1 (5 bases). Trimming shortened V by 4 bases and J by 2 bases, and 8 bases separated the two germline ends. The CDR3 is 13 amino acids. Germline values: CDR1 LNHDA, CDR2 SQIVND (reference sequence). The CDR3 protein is CASSTPGQETQYF. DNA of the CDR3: TGTGCCAGTAGTACGCCAGGGCAAGAGACCCAGTACTTC.

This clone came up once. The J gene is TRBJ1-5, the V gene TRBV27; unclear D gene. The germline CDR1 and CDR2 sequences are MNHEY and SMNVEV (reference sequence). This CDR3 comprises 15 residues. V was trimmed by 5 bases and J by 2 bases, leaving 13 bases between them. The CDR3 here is CASSLSDGRNQPQHF. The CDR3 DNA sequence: TGTGCCAGCAGTCTGTCGGACGGACGCAATCAGCCCCAGCATTTT.

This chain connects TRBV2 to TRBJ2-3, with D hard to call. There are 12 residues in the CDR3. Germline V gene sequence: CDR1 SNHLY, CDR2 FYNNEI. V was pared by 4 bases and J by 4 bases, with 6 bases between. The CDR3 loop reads CASSARPDTQYF. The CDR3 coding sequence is TGTGCCAGCAGTGCCAGGCCAGATACGCAGTATTTT.

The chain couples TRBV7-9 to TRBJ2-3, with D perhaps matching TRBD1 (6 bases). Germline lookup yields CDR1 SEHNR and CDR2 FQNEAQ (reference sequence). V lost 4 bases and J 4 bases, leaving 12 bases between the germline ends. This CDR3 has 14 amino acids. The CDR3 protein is CASSSDRRADTQYF. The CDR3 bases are TGTGCCAGCAGCTCGGACAGACGGGCAGATACGCAGTATTTT.

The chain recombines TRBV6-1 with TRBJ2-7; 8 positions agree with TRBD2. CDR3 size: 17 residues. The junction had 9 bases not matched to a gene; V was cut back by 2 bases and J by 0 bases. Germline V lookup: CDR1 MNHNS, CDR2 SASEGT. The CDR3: CASSEWAGGGSSYEQYF. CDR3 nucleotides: TGTGCCAGCAGTGAATGGGCGGGCGGGGGGAGCTCCTACGAGCAGTACTTC.

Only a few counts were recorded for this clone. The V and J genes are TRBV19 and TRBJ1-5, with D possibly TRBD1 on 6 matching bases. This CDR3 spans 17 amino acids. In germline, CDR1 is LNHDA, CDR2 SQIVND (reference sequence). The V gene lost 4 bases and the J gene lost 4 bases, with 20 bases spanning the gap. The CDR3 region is CASSTLTGGHWNQPQHF. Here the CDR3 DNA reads TGTGCCAGTAGTACCCTCACGGGGGGACATTGGAATCAGCCCCAGCATTTT.

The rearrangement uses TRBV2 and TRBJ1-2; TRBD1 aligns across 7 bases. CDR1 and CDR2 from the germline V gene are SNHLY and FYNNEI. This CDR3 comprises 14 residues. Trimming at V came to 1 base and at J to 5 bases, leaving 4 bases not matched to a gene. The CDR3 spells CASSEVTGPYGYTF. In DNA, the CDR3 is TGTGCCAGCAGTGAAGTGACAGGGCCTTATGGCTACACCTTC.